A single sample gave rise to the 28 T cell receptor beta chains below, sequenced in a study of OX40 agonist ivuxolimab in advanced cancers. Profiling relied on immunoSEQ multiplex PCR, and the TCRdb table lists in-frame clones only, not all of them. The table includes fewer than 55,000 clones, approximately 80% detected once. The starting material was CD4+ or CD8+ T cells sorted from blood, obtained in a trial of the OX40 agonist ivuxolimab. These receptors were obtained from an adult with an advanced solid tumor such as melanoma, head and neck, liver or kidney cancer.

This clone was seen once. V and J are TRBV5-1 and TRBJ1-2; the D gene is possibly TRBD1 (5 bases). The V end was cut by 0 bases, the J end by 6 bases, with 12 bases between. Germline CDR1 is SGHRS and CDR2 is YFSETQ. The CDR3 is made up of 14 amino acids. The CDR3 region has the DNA TGCGCCAGCAGCTTGGCGGAGGGGCGGGATGGCTACACCTTC. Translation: CASSLAEGRDGYTF.

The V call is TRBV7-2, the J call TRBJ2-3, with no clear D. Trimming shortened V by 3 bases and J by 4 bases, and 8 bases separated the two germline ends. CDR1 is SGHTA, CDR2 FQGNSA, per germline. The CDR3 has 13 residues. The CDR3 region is CASSFDPSDTQYF. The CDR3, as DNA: TGTGCCAGCAGCTTTGACCCCTCAGATACGCAGTATTTT. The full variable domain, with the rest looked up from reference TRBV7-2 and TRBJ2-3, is GAGVSQSPSNKVTEKGKDVELRCDPISGHTALYWYRQSLGQGLEFLIYFQGNSAPDKSGLPSDRFSAERTGGSVSTLTIQRTQQEDSAVYLCASSFDPSDTQYFGPGTRLTVL.

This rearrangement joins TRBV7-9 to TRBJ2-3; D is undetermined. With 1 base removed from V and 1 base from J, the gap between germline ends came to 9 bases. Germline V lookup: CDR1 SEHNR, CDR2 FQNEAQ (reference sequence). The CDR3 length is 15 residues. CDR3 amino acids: CASSLDQPGTDTQYF. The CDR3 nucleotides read TGTGCCAGCAGCTTAGATCAACCTGGCACAGATACGCAGTATTTT.

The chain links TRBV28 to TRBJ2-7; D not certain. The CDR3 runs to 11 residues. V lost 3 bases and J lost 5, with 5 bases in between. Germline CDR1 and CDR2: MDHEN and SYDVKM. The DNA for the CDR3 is TGTGCCAGCAGTTTTAACCACGAGCAGTACGTC. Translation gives CASSFNHEQYV.

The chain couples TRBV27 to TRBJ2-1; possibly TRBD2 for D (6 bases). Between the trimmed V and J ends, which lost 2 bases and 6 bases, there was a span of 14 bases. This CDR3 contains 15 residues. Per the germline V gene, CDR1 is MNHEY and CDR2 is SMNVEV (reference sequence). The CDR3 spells CASSLGTYGGNEQFF. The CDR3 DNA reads TGTGCCAGCAGTTTAGGGACTTACGGGGGCAATGAGCAGTTCTTC.

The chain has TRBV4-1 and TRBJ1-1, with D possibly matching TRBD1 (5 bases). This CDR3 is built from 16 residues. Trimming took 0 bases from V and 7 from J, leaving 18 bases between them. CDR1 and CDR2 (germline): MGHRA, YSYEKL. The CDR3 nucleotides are TGCGCCAGCAGCCAAGATCAGTGGGGGGGAAGGGTTGAAGCTTTCTTT. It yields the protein CASSQDQWGGRVEAFF.

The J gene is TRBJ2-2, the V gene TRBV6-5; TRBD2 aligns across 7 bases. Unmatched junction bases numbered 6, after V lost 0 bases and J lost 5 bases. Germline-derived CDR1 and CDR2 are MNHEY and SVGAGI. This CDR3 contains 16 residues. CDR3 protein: CASSYSSGEVTGELFF. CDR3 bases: TGTGCCAGCAGTTACTCGAGCGGGGAGGTAACCGGGGAGCTGTTTTTT.

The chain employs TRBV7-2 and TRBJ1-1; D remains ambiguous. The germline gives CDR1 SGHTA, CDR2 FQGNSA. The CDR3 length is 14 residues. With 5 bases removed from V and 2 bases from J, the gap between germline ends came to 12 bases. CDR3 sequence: CASSPRTLNTEAFF. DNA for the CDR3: TGTGCCAGCAGCCCGAGGACCCTTAACACTGAAGCTTTCTTT.

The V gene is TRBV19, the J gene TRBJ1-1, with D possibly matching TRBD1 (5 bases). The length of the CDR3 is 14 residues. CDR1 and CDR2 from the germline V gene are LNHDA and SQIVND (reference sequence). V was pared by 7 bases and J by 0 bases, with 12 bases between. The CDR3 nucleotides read TGTGCCAGTAAAGGCCAGGGATTGAACACTGAAGCTTTCTTT. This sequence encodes CASKGQGLNTEAFF.

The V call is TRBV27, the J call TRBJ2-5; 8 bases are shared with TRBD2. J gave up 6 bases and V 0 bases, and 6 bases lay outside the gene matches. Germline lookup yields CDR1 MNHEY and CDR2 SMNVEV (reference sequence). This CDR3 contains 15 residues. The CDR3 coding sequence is TGTGCCAGCAGTTTATCGAGCGGGGGCGTGAAGACCCAGTACTTC. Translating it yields CASSLSSGGVKTQYF.

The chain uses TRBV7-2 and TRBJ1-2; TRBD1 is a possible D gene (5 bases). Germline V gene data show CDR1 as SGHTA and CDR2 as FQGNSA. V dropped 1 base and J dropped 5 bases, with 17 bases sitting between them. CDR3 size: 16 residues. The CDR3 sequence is CASSLGGASIKYGYTF. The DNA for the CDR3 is TGTGCCAGCAGCTTAGGTGGGGCTTCCATCAAGTATGGCTACACCTTC. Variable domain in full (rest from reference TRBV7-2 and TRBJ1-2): GAGVSQSPSNKVTEKGKDVELRCDPISGHTALYWYRQSLGQGLEFLIYFQGNSAPDKSGLPSDRFSAERTGGSVSTLTIQRTQQEDSAVYLCASSLGGASIKYGYTFGSGTRLTVV.

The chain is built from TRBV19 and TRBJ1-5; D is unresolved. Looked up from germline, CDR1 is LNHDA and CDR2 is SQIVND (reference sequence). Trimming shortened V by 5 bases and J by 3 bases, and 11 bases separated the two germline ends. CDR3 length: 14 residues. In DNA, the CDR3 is TGTGCCAGTAGTCATGACCTGGACAATCAGCCCCAGCATTTT. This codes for CASSHDLDNQPQHF.

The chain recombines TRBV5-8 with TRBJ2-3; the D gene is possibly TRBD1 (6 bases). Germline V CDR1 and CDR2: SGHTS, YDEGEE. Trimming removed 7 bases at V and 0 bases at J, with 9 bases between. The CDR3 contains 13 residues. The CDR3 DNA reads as TGTGCCAGCGCGGACAGTAGCACAGATACGCAGTATTTT. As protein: CASADSSTDTQYF.

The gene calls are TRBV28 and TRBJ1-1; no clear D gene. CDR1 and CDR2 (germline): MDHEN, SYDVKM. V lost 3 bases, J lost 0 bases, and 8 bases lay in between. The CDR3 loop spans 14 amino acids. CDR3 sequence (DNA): TGTGCCAGCAGTTTTTTGGATCTGAACACTGAAGCTTTCTTT. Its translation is CASSFLDLNTEAFF. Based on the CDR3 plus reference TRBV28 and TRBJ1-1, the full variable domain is DVKVTQSSRYLVKRTGEKVFLECVQDMDHENMFWYRQDPGLGLRLIYFSYDVKMKEKGDIPEGYSVSREKKERFSLILESASTNQTSMYLCASSFLDLNTEAFFGQGTRLTVV.

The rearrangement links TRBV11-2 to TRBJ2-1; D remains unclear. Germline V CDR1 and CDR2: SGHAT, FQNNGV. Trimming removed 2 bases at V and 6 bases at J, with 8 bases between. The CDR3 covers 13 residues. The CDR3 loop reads CASSLSLSNEQFF. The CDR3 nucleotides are TGTGCCAGCAGCTTATCCTTATCCAATGAGCAGTTCTTC.

The CDR3 is CASSVGELNTEAFF. The CDR3 nucleotides are TGTGCCAGCAGCGTAGGAGAATTGAACACTGAAGCTTTCTTT. V and J are TRBV9 and TRBJ1-1; D gene unclear. With 0 bases removed from V and 0 bases from J, the gap between germline ends came to 6 bases. This CDR3 is built from 14 residues. CDR1 SGDLS and CDR2 YYNGEE come from the germline V gene.

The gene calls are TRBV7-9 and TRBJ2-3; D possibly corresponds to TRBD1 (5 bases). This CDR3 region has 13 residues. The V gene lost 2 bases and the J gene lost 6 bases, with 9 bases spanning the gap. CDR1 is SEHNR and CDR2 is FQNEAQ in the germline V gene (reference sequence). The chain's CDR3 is CASSLLSGDTQYF. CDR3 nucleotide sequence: TGTGCCAGCAGCTTACTGTCAGGGGATACGCAGTATTTT.

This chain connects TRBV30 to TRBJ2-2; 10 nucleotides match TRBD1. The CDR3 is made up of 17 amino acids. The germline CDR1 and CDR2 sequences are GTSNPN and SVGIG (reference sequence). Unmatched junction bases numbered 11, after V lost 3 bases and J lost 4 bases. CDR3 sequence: CAWRFHPGQGSTGELFF. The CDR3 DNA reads TGTGCCTGGAGGTTCCACCCGGGACAGGGGAGCACCGGGGAGCTGTTTTTT.

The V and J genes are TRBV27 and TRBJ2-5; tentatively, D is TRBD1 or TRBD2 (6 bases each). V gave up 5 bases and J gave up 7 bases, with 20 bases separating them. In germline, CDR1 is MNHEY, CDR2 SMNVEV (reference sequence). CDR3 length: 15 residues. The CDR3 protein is CASSLGGSGTGTQYF. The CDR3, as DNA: TGTGCCAGCAGTCTAGGGGGGAGTGGGACGGGGACCCAGTACTTC.

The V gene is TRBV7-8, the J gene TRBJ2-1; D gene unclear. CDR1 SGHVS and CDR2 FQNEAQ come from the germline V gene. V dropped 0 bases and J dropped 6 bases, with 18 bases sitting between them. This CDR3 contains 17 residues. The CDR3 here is CASSLAVGIPLTNEQFF. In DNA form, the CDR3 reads TGTGCCAGCAGCTTAGCGGTTGGTATCCCCTTAACCAATGAGCAGTTCTTC.

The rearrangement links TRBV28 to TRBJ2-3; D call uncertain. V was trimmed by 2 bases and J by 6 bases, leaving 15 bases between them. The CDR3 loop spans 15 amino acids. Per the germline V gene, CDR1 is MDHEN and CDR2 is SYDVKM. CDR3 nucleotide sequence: TGTGCCAGCAGTTTAAGTAGAGCCCTAAGCGATACGCAGTATTTT. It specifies CASSLSRALSDTQYF. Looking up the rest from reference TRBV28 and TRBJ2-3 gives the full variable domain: DVKVTQSSRYLVKRTGEKVFLECVQDMDHENMFWYRQDPGLGLRLIYFSYDVKMKEKGDIPEGYSVSREKKERFSLILESASTNQTSMYLCASSLSRALSDTQYFGPGTRLTVL.

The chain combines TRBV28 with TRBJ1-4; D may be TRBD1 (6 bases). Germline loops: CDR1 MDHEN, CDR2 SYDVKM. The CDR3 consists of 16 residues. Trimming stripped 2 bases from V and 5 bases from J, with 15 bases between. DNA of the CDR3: TGTGCCAGCAGTTTAGTACAGGGACCTTTAAATGAAAAACTGTTTTTT. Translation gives CASSLVQGPLNEKLFF. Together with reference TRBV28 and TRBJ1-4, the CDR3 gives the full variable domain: DVKVTQSSRYLVKRTGEKVFLECVQDMDHENMFWYRQDPGLGLRLIYFSYDVKMKEKGDIPEGYSVSREKKERFSLILESASTNQTSMYLCASSLVQGPLNEKLFFGSGTQLSVL.

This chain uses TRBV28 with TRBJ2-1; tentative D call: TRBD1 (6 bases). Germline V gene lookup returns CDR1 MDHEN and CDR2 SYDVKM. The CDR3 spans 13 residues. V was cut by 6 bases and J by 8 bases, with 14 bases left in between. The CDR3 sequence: CASRVTGWDEQFF. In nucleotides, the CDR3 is TGTGCCAGCAGGGTGACAGGATGGGATGAGCAGTTCTTC.

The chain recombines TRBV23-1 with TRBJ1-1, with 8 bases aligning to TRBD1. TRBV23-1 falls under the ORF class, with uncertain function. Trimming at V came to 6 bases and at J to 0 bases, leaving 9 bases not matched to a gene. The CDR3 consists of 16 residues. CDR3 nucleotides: TGCGCCAGCAGCCCCCCCGGACAGGGATTGAACACTGAAGCTTTCTTT. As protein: CASSPPGQGLNTEAFF.

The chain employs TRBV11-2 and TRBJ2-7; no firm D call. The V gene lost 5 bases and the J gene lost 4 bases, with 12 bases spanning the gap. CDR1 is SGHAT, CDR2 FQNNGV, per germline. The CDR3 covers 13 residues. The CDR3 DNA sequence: TGTGCCAGCAGCGCACGACCTAGATACGAGCAGTACTTC. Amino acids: CASSARPRYEQYF.

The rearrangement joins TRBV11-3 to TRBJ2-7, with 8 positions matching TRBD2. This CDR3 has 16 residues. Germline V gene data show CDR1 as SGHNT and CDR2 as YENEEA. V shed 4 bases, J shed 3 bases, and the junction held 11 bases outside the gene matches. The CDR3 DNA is TGTGCCAGCAGCTCCTCCGGGACTAGGGACCTCTACGAGCAGTACGTC. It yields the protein CASSSSGTRDLYEQYV.

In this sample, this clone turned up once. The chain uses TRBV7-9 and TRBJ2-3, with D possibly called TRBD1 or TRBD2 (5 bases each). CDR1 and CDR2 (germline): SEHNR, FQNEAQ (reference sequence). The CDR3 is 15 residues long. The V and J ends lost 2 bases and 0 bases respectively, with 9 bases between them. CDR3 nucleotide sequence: TGTGCCAGCAGCTTATTTGGGGGTAGCACAGATACGCAGTATTTT. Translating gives CASSLFGGSTDTQYF. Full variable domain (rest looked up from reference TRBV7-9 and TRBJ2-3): DTGVSQNPRHKITKRGQNVTFRCDPISEHNRLYWYRQTLGQGPEFLTYFQNEAQLEKSRLLSDRFSAERPKGSFSTLEIQRTEQGDSAMYLCASSLFGGSTDTQYFGPGTRLTVL.

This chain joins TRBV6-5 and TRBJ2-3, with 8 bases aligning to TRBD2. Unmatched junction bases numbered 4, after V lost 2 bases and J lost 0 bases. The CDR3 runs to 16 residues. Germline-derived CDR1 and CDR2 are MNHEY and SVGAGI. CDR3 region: CASSYVSGESTDTQYF. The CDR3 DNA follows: TGTGCCAGCAGTTACGTTAGCGGGGAGAGCACAGATACGCAGTATTTT.